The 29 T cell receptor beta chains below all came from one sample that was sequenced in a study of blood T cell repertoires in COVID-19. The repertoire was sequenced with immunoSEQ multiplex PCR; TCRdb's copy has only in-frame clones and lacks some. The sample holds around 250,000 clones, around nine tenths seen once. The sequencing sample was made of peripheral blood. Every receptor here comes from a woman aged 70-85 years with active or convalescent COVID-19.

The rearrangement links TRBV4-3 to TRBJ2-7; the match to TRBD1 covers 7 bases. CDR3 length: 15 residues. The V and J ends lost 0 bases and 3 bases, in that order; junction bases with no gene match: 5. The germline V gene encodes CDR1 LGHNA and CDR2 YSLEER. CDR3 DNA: TGCGCCAGCAGCCAAGATCTGACAGGGATCTACGAGCAGTACTTC. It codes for CASSQDLTGIYEQYF.

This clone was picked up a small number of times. CDR3 amino acids: CASSIVTGTDKETQYF. CDR3 coding DNA: TGTGCCAGTAGTATAGTCACCGGGACAGATAAAGAGACCCAGTACTTC. The V and J genes are TRBV19 and TRBJ2-5; 7 nucleotides align to TRBD1. There are 16 residues in the CDR3. From germline, CDR1 is LNHDA and CDR2 SQIVND (reference sequence). J was trimmed by 3 bases and V by 1 base; bases with no gene match: 8.

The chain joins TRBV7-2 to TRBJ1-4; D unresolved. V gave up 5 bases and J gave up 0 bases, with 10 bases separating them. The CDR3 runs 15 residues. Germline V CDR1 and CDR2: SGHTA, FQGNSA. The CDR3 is CASSISTSTNEKLFF. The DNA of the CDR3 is TGTGCCAGCAGCATCTCCACTTCAACTAATGAAAAACTGTTTTTT.

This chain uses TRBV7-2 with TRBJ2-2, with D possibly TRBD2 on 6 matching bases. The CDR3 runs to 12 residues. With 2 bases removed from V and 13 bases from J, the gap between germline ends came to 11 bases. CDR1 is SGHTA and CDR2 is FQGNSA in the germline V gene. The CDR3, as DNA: TGTGCCAGCAGCTTAAGGACGGGAGCGCTGTTTTTT. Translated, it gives CASSLRTGALFF. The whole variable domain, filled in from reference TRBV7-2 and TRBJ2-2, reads GAGVSQSPSNKVTEKGKDVELRCDPISGHTALYWYRQSLGQGLEFLIYFQGNSAPDKSGLPSDRFSAERTGGSVSTLTIQRTQQEDSAVYLCASSLRTGALFFGEGSRLTVL.

CDR3 protein: CASSRGGETQYF. The CDR3 DNA is TGTGCCAGCAGCCGTGGGGGGGAGACCCAGTACTTC. The V gene is TRBV6-2 or TRBV6-3, the J gene TRBJ2-5; D possibly corresponds to TRBD2 (6 bases). Germline CDR1 and CDR2: MNHEY and SVGEGT. CDR3 size: 12 residues. Deletions cut 6 bases from V and 5 bases from J, with 10 bases between.

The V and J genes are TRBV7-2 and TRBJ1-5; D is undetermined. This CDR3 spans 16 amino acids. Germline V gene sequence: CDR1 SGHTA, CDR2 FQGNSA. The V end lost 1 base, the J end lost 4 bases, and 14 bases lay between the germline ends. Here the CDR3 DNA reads TGTGCCAGCAGCTTAGAGAGGTCAGCTTCGAATCAGCCCCAGCATTTT. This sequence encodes CASSLERSASNQPQHF. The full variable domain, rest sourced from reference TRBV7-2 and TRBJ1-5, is GAGVSQSPSNKVTEKGKDVELRCDPISGHTALYWYRQSLGQGLEFLIYFQGNSAPDKSGLPSDRFSAERTGGSVSTLTIQRTQQEDSAVYLCASSLERSASNQPQHFGDGTRLSIL.

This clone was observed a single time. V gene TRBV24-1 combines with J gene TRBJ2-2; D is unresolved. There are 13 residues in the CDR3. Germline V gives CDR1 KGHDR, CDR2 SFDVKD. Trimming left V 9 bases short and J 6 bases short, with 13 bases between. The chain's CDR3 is CATGQTIPGELFF. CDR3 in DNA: TGTGCCACCGGGCAGACGATTCCCGGGGAGCTGTTTTTT.

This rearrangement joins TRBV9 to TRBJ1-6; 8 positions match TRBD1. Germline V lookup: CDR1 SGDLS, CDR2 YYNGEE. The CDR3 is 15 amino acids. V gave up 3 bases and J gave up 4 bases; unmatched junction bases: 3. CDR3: CASSGRDRYNSPLHF. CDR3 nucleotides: TGTGCCAGCAGCGGCCGGGACAGGTATAATTCACCCCTCCACTTT.

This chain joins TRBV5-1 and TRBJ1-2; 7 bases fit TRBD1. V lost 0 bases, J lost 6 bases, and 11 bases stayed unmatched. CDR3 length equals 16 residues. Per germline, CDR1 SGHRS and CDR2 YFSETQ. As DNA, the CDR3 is TGCGCCAGCAGCTTGGAGCCCCTGACAGGGTTGGATGGCTACACCTTC. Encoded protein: CASSLEPLTGLDGYTF.

The CDR3 DNA follows: TGTGCCAGCAGTTTCGAGGATACGCAGTATTTT. Translated, it gives CASSFEDTQYF. This chain links TRBV12-3 or TRBV12-4 with TRBJ2-3, with no clear D. The CDR3 is made up of 11 amino acids. V was clipped by 3 bases and J by 6 bases, with 4 bases between them.

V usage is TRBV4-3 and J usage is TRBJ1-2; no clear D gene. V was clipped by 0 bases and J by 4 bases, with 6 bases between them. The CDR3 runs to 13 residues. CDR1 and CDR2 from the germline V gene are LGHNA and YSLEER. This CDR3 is CASSQDRSYGYTF. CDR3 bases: TGCGCCAGCAGCCAAGATCGCAGCTATGGCTACACCTTC.

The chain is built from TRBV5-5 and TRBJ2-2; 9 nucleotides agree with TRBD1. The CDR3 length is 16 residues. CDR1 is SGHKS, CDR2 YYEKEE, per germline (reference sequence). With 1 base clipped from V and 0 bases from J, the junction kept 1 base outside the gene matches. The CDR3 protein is CASSLRTGANTGELFF. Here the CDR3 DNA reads TGTGCCAGCAGCTTGAGGACAGGGGCGAACACCGGGGAGCTGTTTTTT.

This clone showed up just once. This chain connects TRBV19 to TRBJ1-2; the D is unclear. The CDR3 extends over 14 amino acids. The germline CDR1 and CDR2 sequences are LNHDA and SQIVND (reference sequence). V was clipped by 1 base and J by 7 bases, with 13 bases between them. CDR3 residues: CASSIGAEPVGYTF. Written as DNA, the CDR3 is TGTGCCAGTAGTATAGGTGCGGAGCCGGTTGGCTACACCTTC.

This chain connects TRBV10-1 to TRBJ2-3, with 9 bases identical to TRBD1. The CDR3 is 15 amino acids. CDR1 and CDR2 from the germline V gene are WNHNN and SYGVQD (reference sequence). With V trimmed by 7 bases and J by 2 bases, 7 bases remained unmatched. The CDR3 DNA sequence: TGCGCCAGCACGACCGGGACAGGGCCCACAGATACGCAGTATTTT. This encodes CASTTGTGPTDTQYF.

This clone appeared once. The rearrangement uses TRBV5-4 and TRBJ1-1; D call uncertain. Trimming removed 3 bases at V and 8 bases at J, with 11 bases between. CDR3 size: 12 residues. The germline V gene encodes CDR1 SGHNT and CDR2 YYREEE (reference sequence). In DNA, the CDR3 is TGTGCCAGCAGCTCGGTTCGAGGGGAAGCTTTCTTT. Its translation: CASSSVRGEAFF.

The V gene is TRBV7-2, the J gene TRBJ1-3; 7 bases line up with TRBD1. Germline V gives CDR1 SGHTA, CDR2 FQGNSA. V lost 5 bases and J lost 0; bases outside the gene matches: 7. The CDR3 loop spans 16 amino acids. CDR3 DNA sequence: TGTGCCAGCAGCGTACGACAGGGCTTCTCTGGAAACACCATATATTTT. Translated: CASSVRQGFSGNTIYF.

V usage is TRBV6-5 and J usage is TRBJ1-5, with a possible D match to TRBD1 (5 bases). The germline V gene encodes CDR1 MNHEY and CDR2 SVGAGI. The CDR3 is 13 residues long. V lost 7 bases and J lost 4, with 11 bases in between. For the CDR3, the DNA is TGTGCCAGCAATGCGGGGGGGAATCAGCCCCAGCATTTT. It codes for CASNAGGNQPQHF.

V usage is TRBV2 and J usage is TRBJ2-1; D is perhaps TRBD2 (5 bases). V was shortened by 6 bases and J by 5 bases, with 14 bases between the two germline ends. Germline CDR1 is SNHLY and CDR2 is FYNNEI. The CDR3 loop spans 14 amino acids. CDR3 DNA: TGTGCCAGCAGCGGAGGCAGTGCCCACAATGAGCAGTTCTTC. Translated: CASSGGSAHNEQFF.

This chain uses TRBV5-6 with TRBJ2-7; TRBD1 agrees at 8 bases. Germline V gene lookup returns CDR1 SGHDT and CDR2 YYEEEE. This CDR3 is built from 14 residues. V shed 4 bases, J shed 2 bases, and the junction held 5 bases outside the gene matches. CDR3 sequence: CASSLGQDPYEQYF. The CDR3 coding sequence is TGTGCCAGCAGCCTGGGACAGGATCCCTACGAGCAGTACTTC. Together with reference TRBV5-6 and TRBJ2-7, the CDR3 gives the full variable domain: DAGVTQSPTHLIKTRGQQVTLRCSPKSGHDTVSWYQQALGQGPQFIFQYYEEEERQRGNFPDRFSGHQFPNYSSELNVNALLLGDSALYLCASSLGQDPYEQYFGPGTRLTVT.

CDR3 sequence (DNA): TGTGCCAGCAGCTCAGCGGACCGCGAAGCTTTCTTT. It is translated as CASSSADREAFF. The chain has TRBV11-3 and TRBJ1-1, with D uncertain. The CDR3 sequence is 12 residues long. V lost 4 bases and J lost 8, with 11 bases in between. Per the germline V gene, CDR1 is SGHNT and CDR2 is YENEEA. The full variable domain, with the rest looked up from reference TRBV11-3 and TRBJ1-1, is EAGVVQSPRYKIIEKKQPVAFWCNPISGHNTLYWYLQNLGQGPELLIRYENEEAVDDSQLPKDRFSAERLKGVDSTLKIQPAELGDSAVYLCASSSADREAFFGQGTRLTVV.

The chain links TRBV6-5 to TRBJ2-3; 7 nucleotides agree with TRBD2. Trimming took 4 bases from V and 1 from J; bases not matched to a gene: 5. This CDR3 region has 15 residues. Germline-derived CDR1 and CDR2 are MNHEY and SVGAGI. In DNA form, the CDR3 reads TGTGCCAGCAGTTCCTGGACTAGTCGCACAGATACGCAGTATTTT. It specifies CASSSWTSRTDTQYF.

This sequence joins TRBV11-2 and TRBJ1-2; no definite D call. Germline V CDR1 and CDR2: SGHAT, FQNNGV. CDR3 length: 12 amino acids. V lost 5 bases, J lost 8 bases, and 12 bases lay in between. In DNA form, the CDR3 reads TGTGCCAGCAGCAATTCGGTCTGGGGCTACACCTTC. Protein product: CASSNSVWGYTF. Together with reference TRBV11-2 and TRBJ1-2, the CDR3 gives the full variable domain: EAGVAQSPRYKIIEKRQSVAFWCNPISGHATLYWYQQILGQGPKLLIQFQNNGVVDDSQLPKDRFSAERLKGVDSTLKIQPAKLEDSAVYLCASSNSVWGYTFGSGTRLTVV.

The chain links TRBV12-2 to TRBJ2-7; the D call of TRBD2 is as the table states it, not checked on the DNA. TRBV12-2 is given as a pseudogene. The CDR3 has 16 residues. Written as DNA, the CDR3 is TGTGCAAGTCGCTTAGGGCTAGCGGGGGGGAAGTACGAGCAGTACTTC. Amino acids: CASRLGLAGGKYEQYF.

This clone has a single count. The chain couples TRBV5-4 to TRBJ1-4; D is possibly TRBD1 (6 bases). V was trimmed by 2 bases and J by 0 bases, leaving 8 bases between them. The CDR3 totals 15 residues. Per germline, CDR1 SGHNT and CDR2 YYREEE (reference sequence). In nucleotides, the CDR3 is TGTGCCAGCAGCTTAAGACAGGCAACTAATGAAAAACTGTTTTTT. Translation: CASSLRQATNEKLFF.

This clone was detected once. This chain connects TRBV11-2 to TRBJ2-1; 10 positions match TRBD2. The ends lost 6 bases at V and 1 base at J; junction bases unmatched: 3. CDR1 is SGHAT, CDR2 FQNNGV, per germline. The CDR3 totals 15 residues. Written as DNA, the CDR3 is TGTGCCAGCAGACCACTAGCGGGGTCCTACAATGAGCAGTTCTTC. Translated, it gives CASRPLAGSYNEQFF.

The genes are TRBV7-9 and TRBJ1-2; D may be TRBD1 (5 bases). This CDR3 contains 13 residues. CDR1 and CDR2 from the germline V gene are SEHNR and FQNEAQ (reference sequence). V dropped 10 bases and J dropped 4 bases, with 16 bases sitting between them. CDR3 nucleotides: TGTGCCACCAGGGAGAGCCTCATCTATGGCTACACCTTC. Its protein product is CATRESLIYGYTF.

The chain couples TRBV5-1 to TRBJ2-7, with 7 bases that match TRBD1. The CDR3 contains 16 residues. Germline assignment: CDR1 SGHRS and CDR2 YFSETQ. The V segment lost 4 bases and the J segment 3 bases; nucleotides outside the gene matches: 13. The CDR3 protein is CASSNPRWTGNYEQYF. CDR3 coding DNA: TGCGCCAGCAGCAACCCCCGCTGGACAGGAAACTACGAGCAGTACTTC.

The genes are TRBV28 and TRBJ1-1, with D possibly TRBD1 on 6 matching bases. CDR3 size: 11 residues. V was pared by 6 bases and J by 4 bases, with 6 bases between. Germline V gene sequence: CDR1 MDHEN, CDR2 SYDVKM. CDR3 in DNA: TGTGCCAGCAGGACAGGCACTGAAGCTTTCTTT. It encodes CASRTGTEAFF.

This CDR3 reads CASSPGDLVMNTEAFF. The DNA for the CDR3 is TGTGCCAGCAGCCCAGGGGATTTAGTCATGAACACTGAAGCTTTCTTT. The chain employs TRBV7-6 and TRBJ1-1, with a tentative D call TRBD1 (6 bases). The CDR3 extends over 16 amino acids. Germline loops: CDR1 SGHVS, CDR2 FNYEAQ. V lost 5 bases and J lost 0, with 16 bases in between.